What follows describes a single T cell receptor beta chain. The data stem from a study of blood T cell repertoires in COVID-19. Study overall: Samples of COVID-19 (acute and convalescent) were obtained from the United States, Italy and Spain.

The CDR3 runs to 13 residues. Germline loops: CDR1 SQVTM, CDR2 ANQGSEA. Individuals drawn from around 25 US areas were about 18 to 100 years old. In the original workflow: The assay estimated nucleated cells by amplifying reference gene primers. Here immunoSEQ multiplex PCR was the method, and the copy in TCRdb shows in-frame clones only, minus some. From that table come the V and J calls and clone size; the DNA was used to work out D and trimming. This table has hundreds of thousands of clones, 89% appearing once. Sequencing input: PBMCs or T cells enriched from blood (not recorded which). The gene calls are TRBV29-1 and TRBJ2-7; a weak D match, TRBD1 (6 bases). The receptor comes from a man aged 55 to 70 who had recovered from COVID-19. In nucleotides, the CDR3 is TGCAGTGCAGAGTTACGGGACACCTACGAGCAGTACTTC. It specifies CSAELRDTYEQYF.